Below, 10 T cell receptor beta chains from the same sample are listed, as sequenced in a study of T-cell reconstitution after alpha-beta-depleted transplantation in children. Construction of the TCRbeta library involved unique molecular identifiers. TCRdb re-derived calls from the PCR reads in MiXCR, one entry per CDR3 protein. Of about 460,000 distinct CDR3 sequences listed, 9.5% to 12% are singletons. The material was PBMCs, mostly from graft donor cells, obtained 180 days after TCRalphabeta/CD19-depleted stem cell transplant. All receptors come from a female patient aged 2 to 10 who had a stem cell transplant for aplastic anemia, so the T cells may come from the graft donor.

The chain employs TRBV20-1 and TRBJ2-1; D gene ambiguous. V dropped 6 bases and J dropped 4 bases, with 10 bases sitting between them. This CDR3 is 12 amino acids long. Germline V gives CDR1 DFQATT, CDR2 SNEGSKA (reference sequence). The CDR3 here is CSAWTVYNEQFF. In nucleotides, the CDR3 is TGCAGTGCATGGACCGTGTACAATGAGCAGTTCTTC.

Many counts were recorded for this clonotype. The rearrangement joins TRBV15 to TRBJ2-3; 8 nucleotides line up with TRBD1. CDR3 length equals 16 residues. V lost 5 bases and J lost 1; bases outside the gene matches: 8. The germline V gene has CDR1 LNHNV and CDR2 YYDKDF (reference sequence). In DNA, the CDR3 is TGTGCCACCAGCGCTTTCAGGGGGCTGCGCACAGATACGCAGTATTTT. Its translation: CATSAFRGLRTDTQYF.

This clonotype was counted only a few times. The chain recombines TRBV20-1 with TRBJ1-4; D unresolved. Per the germline V gene, CDR1 is DFQATT and CDR2 is SNEGSKA (reference sequence). V was pared by 5 bases and J by 4 bases, with 17 bases between. The CDR3 is 15 residues long. The CDR3 DNA is TGCAGTGCTCACGTACCTGAGAGGATTAATGAAAAACTGTTTTTT. Translation: CSAHVPERINEKLFF.

This clonotype has only a few counts. This chain uses TRBV20-1 with TRBJ1-6, with D possibly being TRBD1 (6 bases). The CDR3 is 13 residues long. CDR1 is DFQATT, CDR2 SNEGSKA, per germline (reference sequence). V was pared by 0 bases and J by 7 bases, with 7 bases between. The DNA for the CDR3 is TGCAGTGCTAGAGATCAGGGGAATTCACCCCTCCACTTT. Protein: CSARDQGNSPLHF.

The sample holds many counts of this clonotype. The chain links TRBV18 to TRBJ2-3, with a possible D match to TRBD1 (5 bases). The V end lost 5 bases, the J end lost 2 bases, and 11 bases lay between the germline ends. There are 14 residues in the CDR3. CDR1 and CDR2 from the germline V gene are KGHSH and LQKENI. The CDR3 DNA sequence: TGTGCCAGCTCAGCGCAGGGTGCCACAGATACGCAGTATTTT. Amino acids: CASSAQGATDTQYF.

Regarding this clonotype: A much bigger clone sits one base away, suggesting this may be a read error. This sequence joins TRBV4-3 and TRBJ2-3; TRBD2 aligns across 13 bases. V shed 4 bases and J 3 bases; nucleotides not matched to a gene: 4. Germline V gene sequence: CDR1 LGHNA, CDR2 YSLEER. The CDR3 sequence is 16 residues long. The CDR3 DNA reads TGCGCCAGCAGCCGGGCGGGACTAGCGGGGACAGATACGCAGTATTTT. It is translated as CASSRAGLAGTDTQYF.

V gene TRBV20-1 combines with J gene TRBJ2-7; D possibly corresponds to TRBD1 (6 bases). CDR1 and CDR2 (germline): DFQATT, SNEGSKA (reference sequence). The CDR3 runs to 15 residues. Trimming took 3 bases from V and 2 from J, leaving 17 bases between them. CDR3 nucleotides: TGCAGTGCTAGGGTTCTGGGGGCCCCTCCCTACGAGCAGTACTTC. The encoded protein is CSARVLGAPPYEQYF.

This clonotype was picked up a small number of times. The rearrangement uses TRBV6-5 and TRBJ1-2, with a tentative D call TRBD1 (5 bases). Between the trimmed V and J ends, which lost 1 base and 4 bases, there was a span of 16 bases. The CDR3 runs to 16 residues. Germline V CDR1 and CDR2: MNHEY, SVGAGI. CDR3 region: CASSYLQGETRYGYTF. CDR3 nucleotide sequence: TGTGCCAGCAGTTACTTGCAGGGCGAGACTCGCTATGGCTACACCTTC.

V is TRBV4-3 and J is TRBJ2-3; possible D gene TRBD2, 5 bases. Trimming shortened V by 1 base and J by 5 bases, and 10 bases separated the two germline ends. The CDR3 runs to 14 residues. CDR1 and CDR2 from the germline V gene are LGHNA and YSLEER. The DNA for the CDR3 is TGCGCCAGCAGCCAAGCGGGGTGGGTAGATACGCAGTATTTT. This encodes CASSQAGWVDTQYF.

The gene calls are TRBV7-2 and TRBJ2-7; D is uncertain. The germline gives CDR1 SGHTA, CDR2 FQGNSA. V was shortened by 0 bases and J by 2 bases, with 5 bases between the two germline ends. The CDR3 loop spans 13 amino acids. The CDR3 DNA sequence: TGTGCCAGCAGCTTAGCCCCAGCCTACGAGCAGTACGTC. It specifies CASSLAPAYEQYV.